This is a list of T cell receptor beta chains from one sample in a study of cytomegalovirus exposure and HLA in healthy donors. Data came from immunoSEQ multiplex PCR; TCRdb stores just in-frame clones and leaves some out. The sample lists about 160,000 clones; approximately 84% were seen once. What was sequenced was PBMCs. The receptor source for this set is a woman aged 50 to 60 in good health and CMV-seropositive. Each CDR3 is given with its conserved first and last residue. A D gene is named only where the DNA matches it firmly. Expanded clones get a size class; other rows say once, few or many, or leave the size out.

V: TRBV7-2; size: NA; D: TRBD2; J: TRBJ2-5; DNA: TGTGCCAGCAGCTTAGCCCGGGAGGCAGGAGGCCCCGAGACCCAGTACTTC; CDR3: CASSLAREAGGPETQYF
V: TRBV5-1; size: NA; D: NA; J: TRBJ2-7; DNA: TGCGCCAGCAGCTCCCATAGCGAGCAGTACTTC; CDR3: CASSSHSEQYF
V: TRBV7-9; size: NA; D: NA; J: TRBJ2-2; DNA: TGTTCCAGCAGGGGAATACAGGGGAACACCGGGGAGCTGTTTTTT; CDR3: CSSRGIQGNTGELFF
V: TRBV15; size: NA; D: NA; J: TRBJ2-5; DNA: TGTGCCACCAGCAGAGGGCGGCAAGAGACCCAGTACTTC; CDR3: CATSRGRQETQYF
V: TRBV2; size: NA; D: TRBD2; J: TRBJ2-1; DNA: TGTGCCAGCAGGGGACTAGCGGGACCGAACAATGAGCAGTTCTTC; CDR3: CASRGLAGPNNEQFF
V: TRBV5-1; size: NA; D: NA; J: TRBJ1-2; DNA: TGCGCCAGCAGCCAGGACAGCTATGGCTACACCTTC; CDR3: CASSQDSYGYTF
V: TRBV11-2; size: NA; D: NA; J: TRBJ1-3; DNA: TGTGCCAGCAGCGGTATTACAGGGTACTCTGGAAACACCATATATTTT; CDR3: CASSGITGYSGNTIYF
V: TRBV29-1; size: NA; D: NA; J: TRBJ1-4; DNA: TGCAGCGTCACAGAGGGCAGTGAAAAACTGTTTTTT; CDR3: CSVTEGSEKLFF
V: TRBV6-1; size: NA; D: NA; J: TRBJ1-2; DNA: TGTGCCAGCAGTGAAGTCCCTCTGAGGGGCTACACCTTC; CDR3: CASSEVPLRGYTF
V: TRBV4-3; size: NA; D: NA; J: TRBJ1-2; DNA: TGCGCCAGCAGCCAAGAATCGGGATTGAATGGCTACACCTTC; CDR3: CASSQESGLNGYTF
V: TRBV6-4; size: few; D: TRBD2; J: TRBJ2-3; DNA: TGTGCCAGCAGTGACGAAGCGGGGGGGTTCACAGATACGCAGTATTTT; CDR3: CASSDEAGGFTDTQYF
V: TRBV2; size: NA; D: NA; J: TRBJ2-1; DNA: TGTGCCAGCAGTACACTTGACCAGGCGACTGAGCAGTTCTTC; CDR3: CASSTLDQATEQFF
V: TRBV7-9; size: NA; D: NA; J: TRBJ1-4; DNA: TGTTCCAGCAGCATTCAGGGACACTTAAATGAAAAACTGTTTTTT; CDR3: CSSSIQGHLNEKLFF
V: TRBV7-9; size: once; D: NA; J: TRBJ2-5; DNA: TGTGCCAGCAGCTTCGTCCCGGAGACCCAGTACTTC; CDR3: CASSFVPETQYF
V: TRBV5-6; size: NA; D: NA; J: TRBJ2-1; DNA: TGTGCCAGCAGCTTCAGTGTGAATGAGCAGTTCTTC; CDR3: CASSFSVNEQFF
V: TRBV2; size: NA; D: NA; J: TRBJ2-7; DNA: TGTGCCAGCACGCAGGGGCGTTCGAGCTCCTACGAGCAGTACTTC; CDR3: CASTQGRSSSYEQYF
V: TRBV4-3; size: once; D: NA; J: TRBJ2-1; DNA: TGCGCCAGCAGCCAAGATATGAGGGCCGCCCGCAATGAGCAGTTCTTC; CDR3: CASSQDMRAARNEQFF
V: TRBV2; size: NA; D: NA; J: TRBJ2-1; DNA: TGTGCCAGCAGTTTTTTCGGGACTCTAAACAACAATGAGCAGTTCTTC; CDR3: CASSFFGTLNNNEQFF
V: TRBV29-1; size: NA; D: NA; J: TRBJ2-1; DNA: TGCAGCTCCAGTAAGGGGCTCTACAATGAGCAGTTCTTC; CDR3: CSSSKGLYNEQFF
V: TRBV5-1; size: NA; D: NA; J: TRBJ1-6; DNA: TGCGCCAGCAGCTTGCAGGGCCAGGATTCACCCCTCCACTTT; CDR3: CASSLQGQDSPLHF